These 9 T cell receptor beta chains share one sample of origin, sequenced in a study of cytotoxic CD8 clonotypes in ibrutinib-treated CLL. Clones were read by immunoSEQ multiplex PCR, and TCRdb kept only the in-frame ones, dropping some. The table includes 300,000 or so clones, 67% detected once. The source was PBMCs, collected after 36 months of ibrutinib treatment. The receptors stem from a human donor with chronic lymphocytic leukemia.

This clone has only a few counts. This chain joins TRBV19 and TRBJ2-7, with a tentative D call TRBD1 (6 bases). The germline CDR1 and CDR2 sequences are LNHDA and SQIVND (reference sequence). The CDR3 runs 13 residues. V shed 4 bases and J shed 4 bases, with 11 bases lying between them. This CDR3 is CASSTTGSYEQYF. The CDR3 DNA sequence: TGTGCCAGTAGTACGACAGGCTCTTACGAGCAGTACTTC.

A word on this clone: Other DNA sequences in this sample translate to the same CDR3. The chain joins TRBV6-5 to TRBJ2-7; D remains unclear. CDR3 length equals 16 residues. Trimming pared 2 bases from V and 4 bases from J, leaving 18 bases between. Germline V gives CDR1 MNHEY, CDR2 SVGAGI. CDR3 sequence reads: CASSYGAPLLGYEQYF. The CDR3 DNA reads TGTGCCAGCAGTTACGGCGCCCCTCTTCTGGGGTACGAGCAGTACTTC.

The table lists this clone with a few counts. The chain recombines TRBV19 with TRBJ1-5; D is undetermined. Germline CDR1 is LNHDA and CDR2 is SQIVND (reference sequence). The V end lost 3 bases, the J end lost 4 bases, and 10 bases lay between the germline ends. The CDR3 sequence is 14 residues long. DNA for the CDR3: TGTGCCAGTAGTATGTGGGAAGGAAATCAGCCCCAGCATTTT. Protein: CASSMWEGNQPQHF.

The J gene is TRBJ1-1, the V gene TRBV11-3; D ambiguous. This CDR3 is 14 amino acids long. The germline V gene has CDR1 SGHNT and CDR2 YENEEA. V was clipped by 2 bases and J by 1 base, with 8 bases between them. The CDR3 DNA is TGTGCCAGCAGCTTATCTCCATCGAACACTGAAGCTTTCTTT. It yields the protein CASSLSPSNTEAFF.

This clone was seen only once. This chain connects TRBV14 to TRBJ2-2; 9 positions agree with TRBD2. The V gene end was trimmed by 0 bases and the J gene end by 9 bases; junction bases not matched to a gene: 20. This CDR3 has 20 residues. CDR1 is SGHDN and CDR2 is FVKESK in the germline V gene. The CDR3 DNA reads TGTGCCAGCAGCCAAGAAGAGACAGCTAGCGGGATTCATTTAGTATGGGAGCTGTTTTTT. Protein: CASSQEETASGIHLVWELFF. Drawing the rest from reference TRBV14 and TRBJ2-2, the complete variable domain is EAGVTQFPSHSVIEKGQTVTLRCDPISGHDNLYWYRRVMGKEIKFLLHFVKESKQDESGMPNNRFLAERTGGTYSTLKVQPAELEDSGVYFCASSQEETASGIHLVWELFFGEGSRLTVL.

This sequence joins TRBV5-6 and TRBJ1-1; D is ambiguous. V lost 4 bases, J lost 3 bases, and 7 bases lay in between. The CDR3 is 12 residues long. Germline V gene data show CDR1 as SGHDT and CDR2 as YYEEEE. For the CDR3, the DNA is TGTGCCAGCAGCGAGGGATACACTGAAGCTTTCTTT. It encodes CASSEGYTEAFF.

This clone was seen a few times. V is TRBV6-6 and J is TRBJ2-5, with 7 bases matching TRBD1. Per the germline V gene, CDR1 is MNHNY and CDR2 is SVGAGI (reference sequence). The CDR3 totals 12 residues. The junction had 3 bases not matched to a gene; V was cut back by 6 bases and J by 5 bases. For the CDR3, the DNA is TGTGCCAGCAGCGCAGGGGGTGAGACCCAGTACTTC. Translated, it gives CASSAGGETQYF.

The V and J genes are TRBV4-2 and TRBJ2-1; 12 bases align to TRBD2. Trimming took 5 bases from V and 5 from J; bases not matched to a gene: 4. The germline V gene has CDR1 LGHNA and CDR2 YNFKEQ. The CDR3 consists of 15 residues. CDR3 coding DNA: TGTGCCAGCAGCTCTAGCGGGGGGGCCAACAATGAGCAGTTCTTC. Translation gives CASSSSGGANNEQFF.

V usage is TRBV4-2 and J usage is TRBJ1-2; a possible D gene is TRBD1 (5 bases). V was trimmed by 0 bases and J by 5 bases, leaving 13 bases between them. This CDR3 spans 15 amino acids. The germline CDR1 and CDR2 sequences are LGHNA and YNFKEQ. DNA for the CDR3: TGTGCCAGCAGCCAAGAAGCAGGGAAGGTATATGGCTACACCTTC. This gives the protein CASSQEAGKVYGYTF.